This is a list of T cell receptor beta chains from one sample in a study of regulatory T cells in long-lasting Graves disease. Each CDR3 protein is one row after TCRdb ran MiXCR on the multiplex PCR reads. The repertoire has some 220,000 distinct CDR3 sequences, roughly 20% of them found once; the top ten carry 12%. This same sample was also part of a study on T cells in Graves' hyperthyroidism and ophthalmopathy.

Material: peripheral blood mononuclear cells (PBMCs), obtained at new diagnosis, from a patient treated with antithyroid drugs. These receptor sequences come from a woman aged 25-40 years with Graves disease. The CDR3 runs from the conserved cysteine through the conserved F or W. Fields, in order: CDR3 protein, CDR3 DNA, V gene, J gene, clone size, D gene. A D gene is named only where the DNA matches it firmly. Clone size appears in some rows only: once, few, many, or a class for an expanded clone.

CDR3 protein: CASKRGSYLYNEQFF
CDR3 DNA: TGTGCCAGCAAACGGGGTAGTTATCTCTACAATGAGCAGTTCTTC
V gene: TRBV12-3/TRBV12-4
J gene: TRBJ2-1
clone size: many
D gene: -

CDR3 protein: CASRNSAQETQYF
CDR3 DNA: TGTGCCAGCAGAAACAGCGCGCAAGAGACCCAGTACTTC
V gene: TRBV12-3/TRBV12-4
J gene: TRBJ2-5
clone size: many
D gene: -

CDR3 protein: CASSFNRGQAGANVLTF
CDR3 DNA: TGTGCCAGCAGTTTTAACAGGGGTCAAGCTGGGGCCAACGTCCTGACTTTC
V gene: TRBV12-3/TRBV12-4
J gene: TRBJ2-6
clone size: many
D gene: TRBD1

CDR3 protein: CASSLRQVGTGELFF
CDR3 DNA: TGTGCCAGCAGCTTAAGGCAGGTCGGAACCGGGGAGCTGTTTTTT
V gene: TRBV5-5
J gene: TRBJ2-2
clone size: -
D gene: -

CDR3 protein: CASSAAGTGFIQCF
CDR3 DNA: TGTGCCAGCAGTGCCGCCGGGACAGGGTTCATTCAGTGCTTC
V gene: TRBV28
J gene: TRBJ2-4
clone size: few
D gene: TRBD1

CDR3 protein: CSGRGAGAGEQFF
CDR3 DNA: TGTTCCGGGAGGGGGGCAGGGGCCGGTGAGCAGTTCTTC
V gene: TRBV30
J gene: TRBJ2-1
clone size: -
D gene: TRBD2

CDR3 protein: CASSFSGTEREQFF
CDR3 DNA: TGTGCCAGCAGCTTTAGCGGGACAGAGCGTGAGCAGTTCTTC
V gene: TRBV7-2
J gene: TRBJ2-1
clone size: many
D gene: -

CDR3 protein: CASSWDRQNTGELFF
CDR3 DNA: TGTGCCAGCAGTTGGGACAGACAAAACACCGGGGAGCTGTTTTTT
V gene: TRBV12-3/TRBV12-4
J gene: TRBJ2-2
clone size: -
D gene: TRBD1

CDR3 protein: CSARVRWGTDTQYF
CDR3 DNA: TGCAGTGCTAGAGTAAGGTGGGGCACAGATACGCAGTATTTT
V gene: TRBV20-1
J gene: TRBJ2-3
clone size: -
D gene: -

CDR3 protein: CSARARLAGGPPYNEQFF
CDR3 DNA: TGCAGTGCTAGAGCTCGCCTAGCGGGGGGACCTCCCTACAATGAGCAGTTCTTC
V gene: TRBV20-1
J gene: TRBJ2-1
clone size: many
D gene: TRBD2

CDR3 protein: CASSLTGGRQPQHF
CDR3 DNA: TGTGCCAGCAGCCTAACAGGGGGCAGACAGCCCCAGCATTTT
V gene: TRBV3-1
J gene: TRBJ1-5
clone size: many
D gene: TRBD1

CDR3 protein: CASSLYVTDTQYF
CDR3 DNA: TGCGCCAGCAGCTTGTACGTGACAGATACGCAGTATTTT
V gene: TRBV5-1
J gene: TRBJ2-3
clone size: few
D gene: -

CDR3 protein: CASSSTRDPAYEQYF
CDR3 DNA: TGTGCCAGCAGCTCCACCCGGGACCCTGCCTACGAGCAGTACTTC
V gene: TRBV7-8
J gene: TRBJ2-7
clone size: many
D gene: -

CDR3 protein: CASSEASRYEQYF
CDR3 DNA: TGTGCCAGCTCCGAGGCTAGTCGCTACGAGCAGTACTTC
V gene: TRBV28
J gene: TRBJ2-7
clone size: many
D gene: -

CDR3 protein: CAWSSGGGGTDTQYF
CDR3 DNA: TGTGCCTGGAGTTCGGGGGGGGGGGGCACAGATACGCAGTATTTT
V gene: TRBV30
J gene: TRBJ2-3
clone size: few
D gene: TRBD2

CDR3 protein: CASGLRRENTEAFF
CDR3 DNA: TGTGCCAGCGGACTCAGGAGGGAGAACACTGAAGCTTTCTTT
V gene: TRBV9
J gene: TRBJ1-1
clone size: many
D gene: -

CDR3 protein: CASSPGRKDTEAFF
CDR3 DNA: TGTGCCAGTAGTCCGGGGAGGAAGGACACTGAAGCTTTCTTT
V gene: TRBV19
J gene: TRBJ1-1
clone size: many
D gene: -

CDR3 protein: CASSRWAPQTLYGYTF
CDR3 DNA: TGTGCCAGCAGTAGATGGGCCCCCCAGACCCTCTATGGCTACACCTTC
V gene: TRBV6-1
J gene: TRBJ1-2
clone size: many
D gene: -

CDR3 protein: CASSPLGYSPLHF
CDR3 DNA: TGTGCCAGCAGTCCCCTCGGGTACTCACCCCTCCACTTT
V gene: TRBV28
J gene: TRBJ1-6
clone size: many
D gene: -

CDR3 protein: CSAPEGLSYEQYF
CDR3 DNA: TGCAGTGCCCCAGAGGGCCTCTCCTACGAGCAGTACTTC
V gene: TRBV20-1
J gene: TRBJ2-7
clone size: many
D gene: -

CDR3 protein: CASSPRRGGSRGFFGNQPQHF
CDR3 DNA: TGTGCCAGTAGTCCGCGGCGGGGCGGGTCGCGGGGCTTTTTCGGCAATCAGCCCCAGCATTTT
V gene: TRBV19
J gene: TRBJ1-5
clone size: few
D gene: -

CDR3 protein: CASSIQGGGQPQHF
CDR3 DNA: TGTGCCAGTAGTATACAGGGAGGAGGGCAGCCCCAGCATTTT
V gene: TRBV19
J gene: TRBJ1-5
clone size: -
D gene: -

CDR3 protein: CASSLSTGTNYEQYF
CDR3 DNA: TGTGCCAGCAGTTTATCGACAGGGACGAACTACGAGCAGTACTTC
V gene: TRBV27
J gene: TRBJ2-7
clone size: many
D gene: TRBD1

CDR3 protein: CSAIGQRSEKLFF
CDR3 DNA: TGCAGTGCTATCGGGCAGCGGAGTGAAAAACTGTTTTTT
V gene: TRBV20-1
J gene: TRBJ1-4
clone size: many
D gene: -

CDR3 protein: CASSMGLFYEQYF
CDR3 DNA: TGTGCCAGCAGTATGGGGCTTTTCTACGAGCAGTACTTC
V gene: TRBV6-1
J gene: TRBJ2-7
clone size: -
D gene: -

CDR3 protein: CATASGQLNTEAFF
CDR3 DNA: TGTGCCACAGCCTCGGGACAGCTGAACACTGAAGCTTTCTTT
V gene: TRBV10-3
J gene: TRBJ1-1
clone size: -
D gene: TRBD1

CDR3 protein: CASSHSPGGRYTF
CDR3 DNA: TGCGCCAGCAGCCACTCTCCGGGTGGGAGGTACACCTTC
V gene: TRBV4-1
J gene: TRBJ1-2
clone size: -
D gene: -

CDR3 protein: CASRGLAGAGTDTQYF
CDR3 DNA: TGTGCCAGCCGTGGGCTAGCGGGGGCTGGGACAGATACGCAGTATTTT
V gene: TRBV12-3/TRBV12-4
J gene: TRBJ2-3
clone size: many
D gene: TRBD2

CDR3 protein: CASSQTSGTDTQYF
CDR3 DNA: TGTGCCAGCAGTCAGACTAGCGGCACAGATACGCAGTATTTT
V gene: TRBV12-3/TRBV12-4
J gene: TRBJ2-3
clone size: many
D gene: TRBD2

CDR3 protein: CASRATGGDGSGEKLFF
CDR3 DNA: TGTGCCAGCAGAGCGACAGGGGGCGATGGATCCGGAGAAAAACTGTTTTTT
V gene: TRBV2
J gene: TRBJ1-4
clone size: many
D gene: TRBD1

CDR3 protein: CASSPGQGLFSTDTQYF
CDR3 DNA: TGTGCCAGCAGCCCGGGACAGGGTCTCTTTAGCACAGATACGCAGTATTTT
V gene: TRBV14
J gene: TRBJ2-3
clone size: many
D gene: TRBD1

CDR3 protein: CASSSIGLSRFGSGANVLTF
CDR3 DNA: TGTGCCAGCAGTAGTATAGGCCTATCGAGATTTGGCTCTGGGGCCAACGTCCTGACTTTC
V gene: TRBV28
J gene: TRBJ2-6
clone size: many
D gene: -

CDR3 protein: CASSLLTGSDTQYF
CDR3 DNA: TGTGCCAGCAGTTTACTCACAGGGTCAGATACGCAGTATTTT
V gene: TRBV28
J gene: TRBJ2-3
clone size: many
D gene: -

CDR3 protein: CASSLGRTSGTGELFF
CDR3 DNA: TGTGCCAGCAGCTTAGGGCGTACTTCGGGGACCGGGGAGCTGTTTTTT
V gene: TRBV7-2
J gene: TRBJ2-2
clone size: many
D gene: -

CDR3 protein: CASSHGLAGDAANVLTF
CDR3 DNA: TGTGCCAGCAGCCACGGACTAGCGGGAGATGCGGCCAACGTCCTGACTTTC
V gene: TRBV7-9
J gene: TRBJ2-6
clone size: -
D gene: TRBD2

CDR3 protein: CASSLGQGWVYEQYF
CDR3 DNA: TGTGCCAGCAGTCTGGGACAGGGGTGGGTCTACGAGCAGTACTTC
V gene: TRBV28
J gene: TRBJ2-7
clone size: many
D gene: TRBD1

CDR3 protein: CASSQDRLGSSGNTIYF
CDR3 DNA: TGTGCCAGCAGTCAAGATCGCCTCGGGTCTTCTGGAAACACCATATATTTT
V gene: TRBV12-3/TRBV12-4
J gene: TRBJ1-3
clone size: many
D gene: -